Listed here is a single TCR beta chain. Its antigen is unknown. In TCRdb, the 5' RACE reads were re-called with MiXCR into one record per CDR3 protein. The sample comprises 250,000 or so distinct CDR3 sequences, 6.5% to 7.5% of which are singletons, and approximately 1% rests with the top ten. The data derive from a study of T cells after yellow fever vaccination. General study findings and limits: It was the secondary response that reached its peak faster, day 5 versus 15, but it was weaker. Contaminants from the bulk population, in the form of abundant clonotypes, could be found in FACS-sorted repertoires. After the booster, 96% of CD4 and about nine tenths of CD8 primary-response clones were re-detected.

This CDR3 is 14 amino acids long. Trimming cost V 5 bases and J 5 bases, with 16 bases left between them. The V gene's germline CDR1 is SGHRS and CDR2 YFSETQ. This TCR was recovered from a man aged 30 to 39 who received the YFV17D yellow fever vaccine. The input for sequencing was CD4+ T cells sorted from PBMCs, taken on the day of the yellow fever booster vaccination. The V and J genes are TRBV5-1 and TRBJ2-5, with a possible D match to TRBD1 (5 bases). The CDR3 reads CASRRKTGYETQYF. CDR3 in DNA: TGCGCCAGCAGGAGAAAAACAGGATATGAGACCCAGTACTTC.